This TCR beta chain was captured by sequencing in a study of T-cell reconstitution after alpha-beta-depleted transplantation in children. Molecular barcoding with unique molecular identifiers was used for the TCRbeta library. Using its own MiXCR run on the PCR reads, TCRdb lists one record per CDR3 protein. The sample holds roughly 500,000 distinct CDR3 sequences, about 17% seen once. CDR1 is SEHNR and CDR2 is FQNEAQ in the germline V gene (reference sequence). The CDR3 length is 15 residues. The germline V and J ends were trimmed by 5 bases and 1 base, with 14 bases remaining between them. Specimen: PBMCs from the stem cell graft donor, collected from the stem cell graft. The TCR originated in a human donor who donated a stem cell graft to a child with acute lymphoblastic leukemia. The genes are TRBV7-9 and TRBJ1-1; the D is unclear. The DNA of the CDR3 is TGTGCCAGCAGCCTAAGACTGGAAGGGAACACTGAAGCTTTCTTT. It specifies CASSLRLEGNTEAFF.